This is a list of T cell receptor beta chains from one sample in a study of control samples from healthy donors and cancer patients. Here immunoSEQ multiplex PCR was the method, and the copy in TCRdb shows in-frame clones only, minus some. Here the sample spans some 82,000 clones, 80% to 90% being singletons. The sample was blood. These receptor sequences come from a man between 45 and 60 years old in good health. The CDR3 runs from the conserved cysteine through the conserved F or W. The D gene is left open where the match is weak. Not all rows give a size; the values are once, few, many and, for expanded clones, a class.

TRBJ1-5,NA,NA,TRBV5-1,TGCGCCAGCAGCTTAACAGGTCCAAGCGAACCCCAGCATTTT,CASSLTGPSEPQHF
TRBJ1-3,NA,NA,TRBV5-6,TGTGCCAGCAGCTCGTTCCAGGTCTCTGGAAACACCATATATTTT,CASSSFQVSGNTIYF
TRBJ2-5,TRBD2,NA,TRBV24-1,TGTGCCACCAGTGGTAGCGGGAGTCTGAGGGAGACCCAGTACTTC,CATSGSGSLRETQYF
TRBJ2-2,TRBD1,NA,TRBV10-3,TGTGCCATCAACCCCGGGACAGGGCGAAACGGGGAGCTGTTTTTT,CAINPGTGRNGELFF
TRBJ1-5,NA,NA,TRBV7-2,TGTGCCAGCAGCTTAGATATGGATCAGCCCCAGCATTTT,CASSLDMDQPQHF
TRBJ1-4,NA,NA,TRBV25-1,TGTGCCAGCTCCAGGGGTAATGAAAAACTGTTTTTT,CASSRGNEKLFF
TRBJ1-2,TRBD1,NA,TRBV6-1,TGTGCCAGCAGTGATGTTACGACAGGGAGTAACTATGGCTACACCTTC,CASSDVTTGSNYGYTF
TRBJ2-7,NA,NA,TRBV6-2/TRBV6-3,TGTGCCGGCAGTTACCCGGGGTACGAGCAGTACTTC,CAGSYPGYEQYF
TRBJ1-2,TRBD1,NA,TRBV7-2,TGTGCCAGCAGCTTATACAGGGGAGATGGCTACACCTTC,CASSLYRGDGYTF
TRBJ2-2,NA,NA,TRBV24-1,TGTGCCACCAGTGATTTCAGGGGTCCCCCCGGGGAGCTGTTTTTT,CATSDFRGPPGELFF
TRBJ1-1,NA,NA,TRBV5-8,TGTGCCAGCAGCTTGGTGGGGTATAACACTGAAGCTTTCTTT,CASSLVGYNTEAFF
TRBJ2-1,TRBD1,NA,TRBV6-1,TGTGCCAGCAGTCTCGGGACAGGAACCTACAATGAGCAGTTCTTC,CASSLGTGTYNEQFF
TRBJ2-1,TRBD2,few,TRBV7-7,TGTGCTAGCAGCGAAGGGACTAACTCCTACAATGAGCAGTTCTTC,CASSEGTNSYNEQFF
TRBJ2-5,NA,NA,TRBV5-1,TGCGCCAGCAGCCTGACGGCGGCAGAAGAGACCCAGTACTTC,CASSLTAAEETQYF
TRBJ1-5,NA,NA,TRBV19,TGTGCCAGTAGTCCCCGGGGGGGGGCGAGCAATCAGCCCCAGCATTTT,CASSPRGGASNQPQHF
TRBJ2-1,TRBD2,NA,TRBV9,TGTGCCAGCAGCCCCCGGGGGGGGTCGGCTGAGCAGTTCTTC,CASSPRGGSAEQFF
TRBJ1-3,NA,NA,TRBV9,TGTGCCAGCAGCCCGATAAGTGCAGGGTGGGACACCATATATTTT,CASSPISAGWDTIYF
TRBJ1-2,NA,NA,TRBV29-1,TGCAGCGTGAACTATGGCTACACCTTC,CSVNYGYTF
TRBJ2-1,NA,NA,TRBV11-3,TGTGCCAGCAGCCCCCCGACTGAATCCTACAATGAGCAGTTCTTC,CASSPPTESYNEQFF
TRBJ2-2,NA,NA,TRBV9,TGTGCCAGCAGCGTAGTTAGTATGAACACCGGGGAGCTGTTTTTT,CASSVVSMNTGELFF
TRBJ2-7,TRBD1,few,TRBV24-1,TGTGCCACCAGTGATCCTCAGGTCGGACAGGGGTCCGAGCAGTACTTC,CATSDPQVGQGSEQYF
TRBJ2-3,TRBD1,NA,TRBV12-5,TGTGCTAGTGACACGACAGGGTGGGAGGATACGCAGTATTTT,CASDTTGWEDTQYF
TRBJ2-3,TRBD2,few,TRBV18,TGTGCCAGCTCACCCTCCGGAGGAAGCGGGGGGGCCGTAGATACGCAGTATTTT,CASSPSGGSGGAVDTQYF
TRBJ1-6,TRBD1,NA,TRBV19,TGTGCCAGTAGTGTCTTCGAAGGGGGCATTTCACCCCTCCACTTT,CASSVFEGGISPLHF
TRBJ2-1,TRBD1,NA,TRBV3-1/TRBV3-2,TGTGCCAGCCTAGGGACAGGGGGGTACAATGAGCAGTTCTTC,CASLGTGGYNEQFF
TRBJ2-2,TRBD2,NA,TRBV9,TGTGCCAGCAGCGTAACGTCGGGAGGTATGGTCGGGGAGCTGTTTTTT,CASSVTSGGMVGELFF
TRBJ1-6,NA,once,TRBV4-2,TGTGCCAGCAGCCAAGATCAGGGCTATAATTCACCCCTCCACTTT,CASSQDQGYNSPLHF
TRBJ1-2,TRBD1,NA,TRBV4-3,TGCGCCAGCAGCCAAGGGCCAGGGGGAAACTATGGCTACACCTTC,CASSQGPGGNYGYTF
TRBJ2-7,TRBD2,NA,TRBV10-3,TGTGCCATCAGTGAACTAGCGAGCGAGCAGTACTTC,CAISELASEQYF
TRBJ2-7,NA,NA,TRBV7-9,TGTGCCAGGCTCGACAGGTCTGGCTCCTACGAGCAGTACTTC,CARLDRSGSYEQYF
TRBJ1-1,TRBD1,NA,TRBV4-2,TGTGCCAGCAGCCAAGCGGGACAGGGGAGCCCTGAAGCTTTCTTT,CASSQAGQGSPEAFF
TRBJ1-4,NA,once,TRBV11-2,TGTGCCAGCAGCGTGATGAAGGGGGTTGGTGAAAAACTGTTTTTT,CASSVMKGVGEKLFF
TRBJ1-1,TRBD1,NA,TRBV2,TGTGCCAGCAGTGAGAAGGGGGCGAACACTGAAGCTTTCTTT,CASSEKGANTEAFF
TRBJ1-1,NA,NA,TRBV6-4,TGTGCCAGCAGGGACACTTCCCTAGACACTGAAGCTTTCTTT,CASRDTSLDTEAFF
TRBJ1-2,NA,NA,TRBV24-1,TGTGCCACCAGTGATCCCGCATTGACAGACGGCTATGGCTACACCTTC,CATSDPALTDGYGYTF
TRBJ2-7,TRBD1,NA,TRBV10-1,TGCGCCAGCAGTGAGTCGAAAGGGGGCGTAGACGAGCAGTACTTC,CASSESKGGVDEQYF
TRBJ2-7,TRBD1,NA,TRBV5-5,TGTGCCAGCAGCTCACAGGGGGACTACGAGCAGTACTTC,CASSSQGDYEQYF
TRBJ2-2,TRBD1,NA,TRBV29-1,TGCAGCGTCGAGGACAGGGTGAACACCGGGGAGCTGTTTTTT,CSVEDRVNTGELFF
TRBJ1-2,NA,NA,TRBV12-3/TRBV12-4,TGTGCCAGCGCAAACACAGGGATCTATGGCTACACCTTC,CASANTGIYGYTF
TRBJ1-2,NA,NA,TRBV6-2/TRBV6-3,TGTGCCAGCAGTTTGGAGAATGGCTACACCTTC,CASSLENGYTF
TRBJ1-6,TRBD1,NA,TRBV27,TGTGCCAGCAGTATGACAGGGGGCGACTCACCCCTCCACTTT,CASSMTGGDSPLHF
TRBJ2-1,NA,few,TRBV7-2,TGTGCCAGCAGCTTAGAAGGAAGCTCCTACAATGAGCAGTTCTTC,CASSLEGSSYNEQFF
TRBJ2-1,TRBD1,once,TRBV6-5,TGTGCCAGCTACAGGGGGTACAATGAGCAGTTCTTC,CASYRGYNEQFF
TRBJ2-2,NA,NA,TRBV11-3,TGTGCCAGCAGAATAGCCGTCGACGGGGAGCTGTTTTTT,CASRIAVDGELFF
TRBJ1-1,TRBD1,NA,TRBV2,TGTGCCAGCAGTGAACTAGGACAGGGGAACACTGAAGCTTTCTTT,CASSELGQGNTEAFF
TRBJ2-1,TRBD2,NA,TRBV5-8,TGTGCCAGCAGCTTTGGGGGGGGACGAAATGAGCAGTTCTTC,CASSFGGGRNEQFF
TRBJ2-5,NA,NA,TRBV7-9,TGTGCCAGCAGCTTGCCAAAGGACCGCCCCTCGGCCCAGTACTTC,CASSLPKDRPSAQYF
TRBJ2-1,TRBD2,NA,TRBV9,TGTGCCAGCAGCGTAGTATCAATAGCGGGGGCATCCTACAATGAGCAGTTCTTC,CASSVVSIAGASYNEQFF
TRBJ1-2,NA,NA,TRBV30,TGTGCCTGGAGTCTCTTTCGGACAGCTATTATGGTGACCTTC,CAWSLFRTAIMVTF
TRBJ2-7,TRBD1,NA,TRBV7-2,TGTGCCAGCAGCTTAAGACAGGGGGCGCCGTACGAGCAGTACTTC,CASSLRQGAPYEQYF
TRBJ2-5,TRBD1,NA,TRBV4-1,TGCGCCAGCAGCCCCGGCCCCCTAAGGGGGCTTCGGGGGACCCAGTACTTC,CASSPGPLRGLRGTQYF
TRBJ2-3,NA,NA,TRBV24-1,TGTGCCACCAGTGAGCCAGAGGGCACAGATACGCAGTATTTT,CATSEPEGTDTQYF
TRBJ1-2,TRBD1,NA,TRBV10-3,TGTGCCATCAGTGCCTCCGGGACAGCTAACTATGGCTACACCTTC,CAISASGTANYGYTF
TRBJ2-1,NA,NA,TRBV6-2/TRBV6-3,TGTGCCAGCAGTTTATACAGGGTCAATGAGCAGTTCTTC,CASSLYRVNEQFF
TRBJ2-1,NA,NA,TRBV14,TGTGCCAGCAGCCAAGTTGGTTTCGCCTACAATGAGCAGTTCTTC,CASSQVGFAYNEQFF